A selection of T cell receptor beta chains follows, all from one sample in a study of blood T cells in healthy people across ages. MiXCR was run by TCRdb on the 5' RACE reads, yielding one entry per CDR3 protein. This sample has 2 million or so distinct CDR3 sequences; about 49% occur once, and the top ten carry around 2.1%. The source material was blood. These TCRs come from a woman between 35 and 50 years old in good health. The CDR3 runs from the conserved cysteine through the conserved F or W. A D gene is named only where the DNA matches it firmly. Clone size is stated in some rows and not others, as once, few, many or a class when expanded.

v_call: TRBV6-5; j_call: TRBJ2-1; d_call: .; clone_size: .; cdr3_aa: CASSYSFSGASSYNEQFF; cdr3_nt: TGTGCCAGCAGTTACTCTTTTTCCGGGGCAAGCTCCTACAATGAGCAGTTCTTC
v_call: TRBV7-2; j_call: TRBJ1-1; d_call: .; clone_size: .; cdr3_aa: CASSVSSGWTEAFF; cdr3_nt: TGTGCCAGCAGCGTTAGTTCGGGTTGGACTGAAGCTTTCTTT
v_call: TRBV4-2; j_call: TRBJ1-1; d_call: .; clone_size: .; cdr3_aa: CAGSQTAGPLNTEAFF; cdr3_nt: TGTGCCGGCAGCCAGACGGCCGGGCCTCTAAACACTGAAGCTTTCTTT
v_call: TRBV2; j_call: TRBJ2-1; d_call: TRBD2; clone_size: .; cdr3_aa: CASSERGGAHEQFF; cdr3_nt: TGTGCCAGCAGTGAGCGCGGGGGGGCCCATGAGCAGTTCTTC
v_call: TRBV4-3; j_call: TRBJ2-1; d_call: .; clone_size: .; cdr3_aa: CASSQDHREGNEQFF; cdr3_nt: TGCGCCAGCAGCCAAGATCACAGGGAAGGCAATGAGCAGTTCTTC
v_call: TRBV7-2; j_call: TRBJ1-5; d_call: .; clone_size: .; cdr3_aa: CASSLVAAFSNQPQHF; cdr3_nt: TGTGCCAGCAGCTTAGTGGCAGCTTTTAGCAATCAGCCCCAGCATTTT
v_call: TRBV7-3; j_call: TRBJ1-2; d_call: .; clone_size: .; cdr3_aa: CASSVYRDSYGYTF; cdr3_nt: TGTGCCAGCAGCGTATACCGGGACTCCTATGGCTACACCTTC
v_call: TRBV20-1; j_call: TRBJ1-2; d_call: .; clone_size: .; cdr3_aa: CSASVGVDGYTF; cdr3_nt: TGCAGTGCCTCGGTTGGGGTGGATGGCTACACCTTC
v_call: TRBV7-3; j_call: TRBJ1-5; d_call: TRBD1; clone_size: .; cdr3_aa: CASSFHDRGAVINQPQHF; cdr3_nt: TGTGCCAGCAGCTTCCACGACAGGGGGGCCGTTATCAATCAGCCCCAGCATTTT
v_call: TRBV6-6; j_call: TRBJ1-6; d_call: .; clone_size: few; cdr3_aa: CASSYGRQAVDPLHF; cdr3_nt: TGTGCCAGCAGTTACGGGCGACAGGCCGTGGATCCCCTCCACTTT
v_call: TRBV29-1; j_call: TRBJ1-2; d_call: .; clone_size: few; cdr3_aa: CSVGGENYGYTF; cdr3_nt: TGCAGCGTTGGAGGGGAGAACTATGGCTACACCTTC
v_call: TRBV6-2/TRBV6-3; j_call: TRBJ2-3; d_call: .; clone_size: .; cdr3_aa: CASSYGRYSGNSDTQYF; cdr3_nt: TGTGCCAGCAGTTACGGCAGATACTCCGGGAATTCGGATACGCAGTATTTT
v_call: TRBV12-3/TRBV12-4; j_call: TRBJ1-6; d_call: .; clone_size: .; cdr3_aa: CASSRPGTGSPLHF; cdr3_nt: TGTGCCAGCAGTCGTCCCGGGACTGGTTCACCCCTCCACTTT
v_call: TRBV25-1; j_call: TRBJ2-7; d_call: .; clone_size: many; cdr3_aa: CASGGTPYEQYF; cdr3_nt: TGTGCCAGCGGGGGGACACCCTACGAGCAGTACTTC
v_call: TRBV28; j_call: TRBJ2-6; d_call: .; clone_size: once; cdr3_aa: CASSFVQGTGANVLTF; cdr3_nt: TGTGCCAGCAGTTTTGTACAGGGAACTGGGGCCAACGTCCTGACTTTC
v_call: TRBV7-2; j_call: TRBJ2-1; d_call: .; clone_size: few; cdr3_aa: CASRSTGNEQFF; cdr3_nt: TGTGCCAGCAGATCAACAGGCAATGAGCAGTTCTTC
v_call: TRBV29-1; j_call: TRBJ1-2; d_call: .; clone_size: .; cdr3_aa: CSVHVLYGYTF; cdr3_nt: TGCAGCGTCCACGTACTCTATGGCTACACCTTC
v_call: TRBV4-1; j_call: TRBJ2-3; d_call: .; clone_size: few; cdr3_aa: CASSQGHLTTDTQYF; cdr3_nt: TGCGCCAGCAGCCAAGGACATTTAACCACAGATACGCAGTATTTT
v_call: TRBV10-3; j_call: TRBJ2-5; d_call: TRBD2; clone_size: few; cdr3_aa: CAISESMGLGASASETQYF; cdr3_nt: TGTGCCATCAGTGAGTCGATGGGACTAGGGGCCTCCGCCTCAGAGACCCAGTACTTC
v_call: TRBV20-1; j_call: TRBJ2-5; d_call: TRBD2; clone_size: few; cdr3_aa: CSGKGLGAQETQYF; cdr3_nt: TGCAGTGGTAAAGGACTAGGAGCCCAAGAGACCCAGTACTTC
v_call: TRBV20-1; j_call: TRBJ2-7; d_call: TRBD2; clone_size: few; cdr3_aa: CSARTSGGALASYEQYF; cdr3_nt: TGCAGTGCTAGAACTAGCGGGGGGGCCCTGGCCTCCTACGAGCAGTACTTC
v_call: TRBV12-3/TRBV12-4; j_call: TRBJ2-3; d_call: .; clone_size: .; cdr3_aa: CASSRDHVPDTQYF; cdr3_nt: TGTGCCAGCAGTAGGGACCATGTTCCAGATACGCAGTATTTT
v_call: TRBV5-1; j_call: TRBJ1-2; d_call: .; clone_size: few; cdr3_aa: CASSLSSSRQFYGYTF; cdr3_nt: TGCGCCAGCAGCTTGTCCTCCAGTCGACAGTTCTATGGCTACACCTTC
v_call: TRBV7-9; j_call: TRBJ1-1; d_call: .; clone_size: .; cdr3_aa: CASAVQRNTEAFF; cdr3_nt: TGTGCCAGCGCGGTCCAGAGGAACACTGAAGCTTTCTTT
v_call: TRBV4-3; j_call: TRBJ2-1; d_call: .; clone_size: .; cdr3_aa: CASSQETSRMSEQFF; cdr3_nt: TGCGCCAGCAGCCAAGAGACATCCCGGATGAGTGAGCAGTTCTTC
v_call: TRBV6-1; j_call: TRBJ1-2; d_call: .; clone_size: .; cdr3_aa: CASSDPGYTF; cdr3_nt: TGTGCCAGCAGTGACCCTGGCTACACCTTC
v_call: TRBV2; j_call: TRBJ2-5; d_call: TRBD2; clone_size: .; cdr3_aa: CASSLRGLAGSNQETQYF; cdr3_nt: TGTGCCAGCAGTTTGCGGGGACTAGCGGGGAGTAACCAAGAGACCCAGTACTTC
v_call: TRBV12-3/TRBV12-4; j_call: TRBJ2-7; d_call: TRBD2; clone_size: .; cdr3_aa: CASSRAGTSGVHEQYF; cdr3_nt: TGTGCTAGCAGCCGAGCCGGGACTAGCGGGGTGCACGAGCAGTACTTC
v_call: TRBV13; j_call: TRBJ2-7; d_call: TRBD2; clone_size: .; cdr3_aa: CVSSQGLAGGYSSYEQYF; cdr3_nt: TGTGTCAGCAGCCAGGGGTTAGCGGGGGGCTACAGCTCCTACGAGCAGTACTTC
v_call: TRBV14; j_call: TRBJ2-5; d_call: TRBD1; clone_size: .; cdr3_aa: CASSIRQGVRETQYF; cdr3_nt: TGTGCCAGCAGCATAAGACAGGGGGTCCGAGAGACCCAGTACTTC
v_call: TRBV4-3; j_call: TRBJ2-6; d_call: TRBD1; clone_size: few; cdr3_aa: CASSQNGQGAVWASGANVLTF; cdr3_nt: TGCGCCAGCAGCCAAAATGGACAGGGTGCTGTTTGGGCCTCTGGGGCCAACGTCCTGACTTTC
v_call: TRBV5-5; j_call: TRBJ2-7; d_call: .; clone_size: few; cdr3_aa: CASSLPGTFYEQYF; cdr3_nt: TGTGCCAGCAGCCTCCCCGGGACCTTCTACGAGCAGTACTTC
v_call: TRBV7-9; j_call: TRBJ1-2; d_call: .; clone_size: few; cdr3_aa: CASSSLKTKSYGYTF; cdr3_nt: TGTGCCAGCAGCTCCCTTAAGACTAAGAGCTATGGCTACACCTTC
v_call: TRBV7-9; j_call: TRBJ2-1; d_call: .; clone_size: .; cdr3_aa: CASSLLPRLGAKDEQFF; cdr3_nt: TGTGCCAGCAGCTTACTACCTCGTCTGGGGGCTAAGGATGAGCAGTTCTTC
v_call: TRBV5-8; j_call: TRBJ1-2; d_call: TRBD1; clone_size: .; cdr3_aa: CAGDRGRGYGYTF; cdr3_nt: TGTGCCGGGGACAGGGGGCGGGGATATGGCTACACCTTC
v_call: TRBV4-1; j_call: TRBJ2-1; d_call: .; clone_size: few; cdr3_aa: CASKEVAALGDEQFF; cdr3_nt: TGCGCCAGCAAGGAGGTAGCGGCCCTGGGGGATGAGCAGTTCTTC
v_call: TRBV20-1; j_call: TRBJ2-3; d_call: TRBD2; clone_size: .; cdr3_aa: CSARDRRRGGRDTQYF; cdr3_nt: TGCAGTGCTAGAGATCGGAGGCGGGGGGGCCGAGATACGCAGTATTTT
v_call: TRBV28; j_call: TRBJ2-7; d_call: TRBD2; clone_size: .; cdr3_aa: CAVMSGGASYNEQYF; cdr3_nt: TGTGCCGTCATGAGCGGGGGGGCAAGCTACAATGAGCAGTACTTC
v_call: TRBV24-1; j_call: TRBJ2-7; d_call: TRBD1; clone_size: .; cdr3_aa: CATADRGYEQYF; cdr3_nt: TGTGCCACGGCGGACAGGGGGTACGAGCAGTACTTC
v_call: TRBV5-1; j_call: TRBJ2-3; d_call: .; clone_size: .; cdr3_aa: CASSLEASEDTQYF; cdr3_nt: TGCGCCAGCAGCTTGGAAGCTAGCGAAGATACGCAGTATTTT
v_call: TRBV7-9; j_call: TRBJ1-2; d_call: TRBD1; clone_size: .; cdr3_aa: CASSLEGTGYNYGYTF; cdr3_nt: TGTGCCAGCAGCTTAGAAGGGACAGGGTACAACTATGGCTACACCTTC